This T cell receptor beta chain derives from a study of cytomegalovirus exposure and HLA in healthy donors. The study ran its PCR with 60 Vbeta and 13 Jbeta primers. The table came from immunoSEQ multiplex PCR; TCRdb's copy has only in-frame clones and leaves some out. The sample lists about 120,000 clones, approximately 74% occurring once. The source is a woman in her forties or fifties in good health and CMV-seropositive. The sequenced sample consisted of PBMCs.

CDR3 residues: CASSLKPGGIVSYEQYF. CDR3 bases: TGTGCCAGCAGTTTAAAGCCGGGGGGCATCGTCTCCTACGAGCAGTACTTC. The genes are TRBV28 and TRBJ2-7, with D possibly matching TRBD2 (7 bases). V shed 2 bases and J shed 0 bases, with 17 bases lying between them. Looked up from germline, CDR1 is MDHEN and CDR2 is SYDVKM. The CDR3 is made up of 17 amino acids.